This entry lists 11 T cell receptor beta chains sequenced from one sample in a study of blood T cell repertoires in COVID-19. TCRdb keeps only in-frame clones here, not all; method: immunoSEQ multiplex PCR. The sample holds some 130,000 clones; 75% to 85% are singletons and the top ten take over 15%. The sample consisted of peripheral blood. The receptors originated from an elderly man with acute or convalescent COVID-19.

CDR3 loop: CAWGSGGPGTDTQYF. CDR3 nucleotides: TGTGCCTGGGGGAGCGGGGGCCCCGGCACAGATACGCAGTATTTT. This chain connects TRBV30 to TRBJ2-3; TRBD2 aligns across 8 bases. Trimming removed 5 bases from V and 1 base from J; junction bases left unmatched: 8. Germline CDR1 and CDR2: GTSNPN and SVGIG (reference sequence). The CDR3 contains 15 residues.

The gene calls are TRBV18 and TRBJ2-3, with D tentatively TRBD2 (5 bases). CDR3 size: 12 residues. V was cut by 2 bases and J by 5 bases, with 5 bases left in between. Germline loops: CDR1 KGHSH, CDR2 LQKENI. In DNA form, the CDR3 reads TGTGCCAGCTCACCAGGAGGAGATACGCAGTATTTT. This gives the protein CASSPGGDTQYF. The full variable domain, with the rest looked up from reference TRBV18 and TRBJ2-3, is NAGVMQNPRHLVRRRGQEARLRCSPMKGHSHVYWYRQLPEEGLKFMVYLQKENIIDESGMPKERFSAEFPKEGPSILRIQQVVRGDSAAYFCASSPGGDTQYFGPGTRLTVL.

V gene TRBV3-1 (or the pseudogene TRBV3-2) combines with J gene TRBJ1-4, with D hard to call. Germline CDR1 and CDR2: LGHDT and YNNKEL (reference sequence). The CDR3 runs 13 residues. V gave up 1 base and J gave up 5 bases, with 5 bases separating them. The CDR3 DNA reads as TGTGCCAGCAGCCAAGCGGGGAATGAAAAACTGTTTTTT. This gives the protein CASSQAGNEKLFF.

This chain links TRBV2 with TRBJ1-2; 9 positions match TRBD1. The CDR3 extends over 15 amino acids. Germline-derived CDR1 and CDR2 are SNHLY and FYNNEI. V trimming: 6 bases; J trimming: 5 bases; junction bases outside the gene matches: 10. The CDR3, as DNA: TGTGCCAGCAGGGACGGACAGGGGAAGTATTATGGCTACACCTTC. Residues: CASRDGQGKYYGYTF.

The chain uses TRBV28 and TRBJ2-7; D is possibly TRBD1 (7 bases). Germline lookup yields CDR1 MDHEN and CDR2 SYDVKM. The CDR3 totals 13 residues. The V end was cut by 6 bases, the J end by 3 bases, with 12 bases between. CDR3 protein: CASRGGGLYEQYF. CDR3 coding DNA: TGTGCCAGCAGAGGAGGGGGCCTCTACGAGCAGTACTTC.

This clone was detected many times. The chain uses TRBV12-3 or TRBV12-4 and TRBJ2-7; D is ambiguous. Trimming shortened V by 5 bases and J by 2 bases, and 7 bases separated the two germline ends. The CDR3 totals 12 residues. In DNA, the CDR3 is TGTGCCAGCAGTCCCTCCCCCTACGAGCAGTACTTC. This codes for CASSPSPYEQYF.

The chain carries TRBV3-1 (or the pseudogene TRBV3-2) and TRBJ2-2; weak D call: TRBD2 (5 bases). V lost 2 bases and J lost 7, with 8 bases in between. The CDR3 is made up of 13 amino acids. Germline V CDR1 and CDR2: LGHDT, YNNKEL (reference sequence). This CDR3 reads CASSQLGDGELFF. The DNA of the CDR3 is TGTGCCAGCAGCCAACTCGGGGACGGGGAGCTGTTTTTT.

The chain is built from TRBV19 and TRBJ2-2; D gene uncertain. The CDR3 has 15 amino acids. V was shortened by 3 bases and J by 1 base, with 9 bases between the two germline ends. Germline CDR1 is LNHDA and CDR2 is SQIVND (reference sequence). The chain's CDR3 is CASSIMAQNTGELFF. The CDR3 DNA reads TGTGCCAGTAGTATTATGGCACAGAACACCGGGGAGCTGTTTTTT.

J is TRBJ2-3 and V is TRBV7-9, with a tentative D call TRBD1 (6 bases). Trimming took off 1 base at V and 3 bases at J, with 14 bases between the two ends. CDR1 and CDR2 from the germline V gene are SEHNR and FQNEAQ (reference sequence). The CDR3 contains 16 residues. CDR3 region: CASSLVGTGITDTQYF. The CDR3 bases are TGTGCCAGCAGCTTAGTCGGAACAGGGATAACAGATACGCAGTATTTT.

The chain couples TRBV15 to TRBJ1-1; no clear D. CDR3 length equals 14 residues. V was trimmed by 0 bases and J by 10 bases, leaving 15 bases between them. From germline, CDR1 is LNHNV and CDR2 YYDKDF (reference sequence). DNA of the CDR3: TGTGCCACCAGCAGAGATAAAGGTGGAGCGGGAGCTTTCTTT. This translates into CATSRDKGGAGAFF.

J is TRBJ2-3 and V is TRBV15; 10 nucleotides align to TRBD2. V shed 1 base and J 0 bases; nucleotides not matched to a gene: 13. The germline V gene encodes CDR1 LNHNV and CDR2 YYDKDF (reference sequence). This CDR3 is built from 20 residues. The CDR3 DNA follows: TGTGCCACCAGCAGAGGAGCTAGCGGGGGTGAACGACCTAGCACAGATACGCAGTATTTT. The encoded protein is CATSRGASGGERPSTDTQYF.